This record concerns one T cell receptor beta chain sequence. Antigen specificity is unknown. These data belong to a study of identical twins. Study results and caveats: The same donors were not followed; conclusions instead depended on cross-sectional statistical analysis. There was an excess of low generation probability in the out-of-frame alpha sequences that twins shared. Cord blood beta clonotypes present at high abundance carried fewer insertions; no such pattern appeared in memory repertoires. There is a chance that invariant MAIT and iNKT cells partially muddied zero-insertion analyses.

MiXCR, applied by TCRdb to the 5' RACE reads, yields one record per CDR3 protein. The sample includes 1.5 million to 2 million distinct CDR3 sequences, roughly 35% seen only once; the top ten take about 0.3%. The sample was cord blood. This clonotype originated in a newborn girl in good health.

In DNA form, the CDR3 reads TGTGCCAGCAGCTTATCCAAATTCAACACCGGGGAGCTGTTTTTT. This gives the protein CASSLSKFNTGELFF. The rearrangement links TRBV5-4 to TRBJ2-2; no clear D. CDR1 is SGHNT, CDR2 YYREEE, per germline (reference sequence). V was clipped by 2 bases and J by 2 bases, with 10 bases between them. The CDR3 runs 15 residues.